The sequence of this T cell receptor (beta chain) was determined in a study of T cells in Graves' hyperthyroidism and ophthalmopathy (dated by TCRdb to about 2019). Background on the whole study: Peripheral blood was collected at initial diagnosis, before any treatment. The study also compared thyroid tissue and blood T-cell repertoires from several Graves' hyperthyroidism patients. Once sampling was done, hyperthyroidism patients were given methimazole at a starting dose of 30 mg daily, whereas ophthalmopathy patients were given high-dose intravenous methylprednisolone. To identify TCR V-J signatures that set the groups apart, the researchers used a discovery cohort of 100 patients, made up of under 50 with Graves' ophthalmopathy and about 59 with stable Graves' hyperthyroidism. The 100 or so discovery patients were randomly split 7:3 into training and test sets. Prospective prediction of ophthalmopathy was tested in an independent validation cohort of 18 to 20 hyperthyroidism patients and 15 to 17 patients who later progressed to ophthalmopathy. According to the paper, TCR Vbeta CDR3 sequencing was carried out on 135 peripheral blood samples, which came from under 50 ophthalmopathy, around 75 hyperthyroidism and some 17 progressor patients.

The TCR beta CDR3 regions were amplified from RNA transcripts. The TCR CDR3 was subjected to a first round of RT-PCR using the HTBI primer set and the Qiagen OneStep RT-PCR kit. Libraries were constructed in a second round of multiplex PCR, after which size selection and purification were carried out. Sequencing of the libraries was done on an Illumina HiSeq2000 using paired-end 100 bp reads. In the authors' own workflow: SOAPnuke was used to process the raw data, with reads discarded if the reads contained adapters or uncalled bases, had a mean Phred below 15, or lacked an exact constant-primer or identifier match. High-quality paired reads were merged with COPE v1.2.5, and unique nucleotide sequences were defined as clonotypes. Clonotypes were aligned to IMGT TRBV, TRBD and TRBJ reference segments using MiTCR v1.1. The analysis was restricted to V-J combinations with a frequency above 0.0001, which together covered 98% to 99.2% of the repertoires. The TCS score was defined as F50 (clonal expansion) divided by E x V (chaos), with BLOSUM62-based TCRdist calculated between CDR3 peptides within each V-J. Welch's t-statistics and random forest reduced 514 V-J features to about 12, which were used in a naive Bayes classifier (R e1071). TCRdb reprocessing: public reads trimmed at Q25 with fastp, clones called with MiXCR, in-frame beta chains kept. CDR3 protein sequences are deduplicated, and each keeps its most common genes and DNA. Here the V and J calls rest on TCRdb's processing, not on the authors' analysis. Within this sample are approximately 480,000 distinct CDR3 sequences, with around 21% of them counted one time only. More than 25% of the sample goes to the ten largest clones.

The paper's findings and limits, for the study overall: Sample size was not statistically predetermined, and investigators were not blinded to group allocation. Most expanded thyroid clonotypes (frequency above 0.001) were also detected in blood, suggesting blood repertoires may reflect thyroid immune responses. In validation, the model predicted progression to ophthalmopathy a median of about 5.9 months before onset, with 70% to 71% sensitivity and around 76% specificity. Ophthalmopathy was separated from stable hyperthyroidism by a 13 V-J signature model, with around 88% sensitivity and approximately 81% specificity obtained in cross-validation and 80%/75% obtained in testing.

Stable Graves' hyperthyroidism was defined as no progression to ophthalmopathy during 18 months of follow-up. Hyperthyroidism patients were newly diagnosed, with disease duration under 2 months, and aged 18 to 65 years. The study excluded patients with uncontrolled infections, other autoimmune diseases, pregnancy or lactation. Diagnoses were established on the basis of clinical symptoms, serum thyroxine and TRAb, thyroid ultrasound, and orbital computed tomography. Ficoll-Paque density gradient centrifugation was used to isolate PBMCs from under 11 ml of fresh peripheral blood. Total RNA was extracted with Trizol reagent, and quality was checked on an Agilent 2100 Bioanalyzer. In regard to this clonotype: Its antigen specificity is not known. Base qualities were left out, and no much larger clone turns up one base away.

Germline trimming amounts to 6 bases on V and 2 bases on J, with 10 as the count of junction bases outside the gene matches. CDR1 and CDR2 are drawn from the germline V gene: SGHVS, FQNEAQ. Reading from cysteine to phenylalanine, the CDR3 counts 16 amino acids. The kept DNA is CDR3 alone, 48 bases in frame from the first base. The sequence links TRBV7-8 to TRBJ1-5; TRBD1 lines up with 7 middle nucleotides. The sample consisted of blood. This receptor was taken from a man aged 18 to 29 with Graves' hyperthyroidism. Read as DNA, the sequence is TGTGCCAGCAGACCGACAGGGCAGGTGGGCAATCAGCCCCAGCATTTT. Translation gives CASRPTGQVGNQPQHF. When the CDR3 is completed using the reference TRBV7-8 and TRBJ1-5 genes on either side, the full variable domain is GAGVSQSPRYKVAKRGQDVALRCDPISGHVSLFWYQQALGQGPEFLTYFQNEAQLDKSGLPSDRFFAERPEGSVSTLKIQRTQQEDSAVYLCASRPTGQVGNQPQHFGDGTRLSIL.